This T cell receptor beta chain appears in the sequencing data of a study of human T cells and chemical hapten exposure. Time point meaning: pre-sensitization, week 0. Documented treatment: therapeutic diphenylcyclopropenone sensitization with weekly scalp DPC. After removal of 5 bases from V and 2 bases from J, the junction contained 10 bases not matched to a gene. The germline CDR1 and CDR2 sequences are SQVTM and ANQGSEA. The CDR3 contains 15 residues. MiXCR was run by TCRdb on the RACE reads, yielding one entry per CDR3 protein. Altogether some 59,000 distinct CDR3 sequences are present, 11% being singletons, with the ten largest covering approximately 3.9%.

The sequences come from whole blood, collected in connection with sensitization to the hapten diphenylcyclopropenone (DPC). The gene calls are TRBV29-1 and TRBJ1-2; 8 nucleotides align to TRBD1. This TCR was sampled from a woman aged 40 to 49 with alopecia areata. Some clones in this sample may be carry-over from other donors' samples. In DNA, the CDR3 is TGCAGCGTTACAGGGGGGATACCTTTGAACTATGGCTACACCTTC. Translating gives CSVTGGIPLNYGYTF.